This TCR beta chain derives from a study of shared clonotypes between healthy human individuals. CD45RO-negative, CCR7-positively selected cells formed the naive CD8 fraction, excluding terminally differentiated effector memory CD45RA+ cells. The CDR3 is 11 residues long. The V gene lost 6 bases and the J gene lost 2 bases, with 5 bases spanning the gap. The germline V gene has CDR1 MNHNY and CDR2 SVGAGI (reference sequence). The assay was immunoSEQ multiplex PCR, and TCRdb's table has in-frame clones only and misses some. The sample lists about 2 million clones, just under 95% seen once, with 0.9% to 1.5% in the top ten.

The chain uses TRBV6-6 and TRBJ2-7; D is unclear. The clonotype originates from a man aged 18 to 35 in good health. The sample was naive CD8+ T cells sorted from blood. The DNA for the CDR3 is TGTGCCAGCAGGTCCCCCTACGAGCAGTACTTC. Translated: CASRSPYEQYF.